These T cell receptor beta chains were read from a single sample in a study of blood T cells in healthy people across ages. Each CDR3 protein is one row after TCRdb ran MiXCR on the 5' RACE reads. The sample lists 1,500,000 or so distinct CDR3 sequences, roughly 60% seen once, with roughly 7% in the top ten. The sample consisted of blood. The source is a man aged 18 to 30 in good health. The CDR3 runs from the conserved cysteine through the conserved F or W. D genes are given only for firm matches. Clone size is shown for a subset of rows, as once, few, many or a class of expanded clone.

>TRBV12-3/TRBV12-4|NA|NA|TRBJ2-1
TGTGCCAGCAGTTGGGGCAGCGCCCCCAATGAGCAGTTCTTC
CASSWGSAPNEQFF
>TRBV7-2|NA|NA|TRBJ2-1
TGTGCCAGCAGCTTACCCGTCGGGGCAGGGTTCAACTCCTACAATGAGCAGTTCTTC
CASSLPVGAGFNSYNEQFF
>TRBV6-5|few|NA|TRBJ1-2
TGTGCCAGCAGTTACGCACAGACCAACTATGGCTACACCTTC
CASSYAQTNYGYTF
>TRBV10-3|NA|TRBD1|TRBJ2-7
TGTGCCATCGATCGGGGACAGCGCTACGAGCAGTACTTC
CAIDRGQRYEQYF
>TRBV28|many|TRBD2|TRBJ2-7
TGTGCCAGCAGCCTAGCGGGGAACTACGAGCAGTACTTC
CASSLAGNYEQYF
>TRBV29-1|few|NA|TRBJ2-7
TGCAGCGTTGAGTTACCCTCCTACGAGCAGTACTTC
CSVELPSYEQYF
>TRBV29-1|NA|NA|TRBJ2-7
TGCAGCGTTGGGGGCAGTTTATCGGACTCTCACTACGAGCAGTACTTC
CSVGGSLSDSHYEQYF
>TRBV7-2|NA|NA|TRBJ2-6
TGTGCCAGCAGCTATACGGCCTCTGGGGCCAACGTCCTGACTTTC
CASSYTASGANVLTF
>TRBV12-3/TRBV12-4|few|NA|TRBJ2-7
TGTGCCAGCAGTTTAAACGTGGAGCAGTACTTC
CASSLNVEQYF
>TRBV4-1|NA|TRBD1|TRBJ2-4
TGCGCCAGCAGCCAAGATACCGGGACAGGCACCCTCAGGCAGTACTTC
CASSQDTGTGTLRQYF
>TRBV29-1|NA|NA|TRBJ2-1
TGCAGCGTTGCCCGAGAGACCCAGTTCTTC
CSVARETQFF
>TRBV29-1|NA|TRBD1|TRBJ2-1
TGCAGCGTGGCCGGACAGGTGCTTTACAATGAGCAGTTCTTC
CSVAGQVLYNEQFF
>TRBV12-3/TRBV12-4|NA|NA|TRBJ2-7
TGTGCCAGCAGTTCACTCAGGACTGAGAGCTCCTACGAGCAGTACTTC
CASSSLRTESSYEQYF
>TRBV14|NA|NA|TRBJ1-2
TGTGCCAGCAGCCCCCGGTTTGGACCCAGCGGCTACACCTTC
CASSPRFGPSGYTF
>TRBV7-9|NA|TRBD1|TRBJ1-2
TGTGCCAGCAGCGGCCGGGACAGGGATAATAGTGACTATGGCTACACCTTC
CASSGRDRDNSDYGYTF
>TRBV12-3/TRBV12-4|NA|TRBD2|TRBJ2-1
TGTGCCAGCAGTTTATTCCTAGCGGAGCCCTACAATGAGCAGTTCTTC
CASSLFLAEPYNEQFF
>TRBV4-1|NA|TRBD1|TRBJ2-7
TGCGCCAGCAGCCCTCTGGGACAGGGTTACTACGAGCAGTACTTC
CASSPLGQGYYEQYF
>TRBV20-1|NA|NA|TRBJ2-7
TGCAGCGCTCGACAGGGCGGGACCTACGAGCAGTACTTC
CSARQGGTYEQYF
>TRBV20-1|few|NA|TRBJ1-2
TGCAGTGCTAGAGACCCGCTAACAGGGAGCGACTATGGCTACACCTTC
CSARDPLTGSDYGYTF
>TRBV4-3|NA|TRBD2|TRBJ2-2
TGCGCCAGCAGCCCAAAAGCGGGGGGGTGGACCGGGGAGCTGTTTTTT
CASSPKAGGWTGELFF
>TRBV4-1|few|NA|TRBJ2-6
TGCGCCAGCAGCCAAGTCATTGAGACAGCAACGTCTGGGGCCAACGTCCTGACTTTC
CASSQVIETATSGANVLTF
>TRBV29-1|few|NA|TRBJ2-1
TGCAGCGTTGAACCCACCGGTTACAATGAGCAGTTCTTC
CSVEPTGYNEQFF
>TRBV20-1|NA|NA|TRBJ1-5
TGCAGTGCCCACCGGCGGGGCGTATATCAGCCCCAGCATTTT
CSAHRRGVYQPQHF